This T cell receptor beta chain was documented in a study of regulatory T cells in long-lasting Graves disease. Study in general: Persistent Graves' disease denoted over 5 years of antithyroid drugs plus positive TSH receptor antibodies.

Whole-study results and caveats: TCR diversity was lower in persistent Graves' patients (versus newly diagnosed ones). Persistent disease was associated with favored TRBV28 usage and with favored use of TRBJ1-2 and TRBJ2-5.

Through Arm-PCR of CDR3 regions and iRepertoire HTBI primers, TCR beta libraries were built. Authors' processing steps: Analysis of the samples identified around 64 TRBV and more than eleven TRBJ segments. MiXCR, applied by TCRdb to the multiplex PCR reads, yields one record per CDR3 protein. These V and J calls are TCRdb output, not the study's own analysis. The sample lists 400,000 to 500,000 distinct CDR3 sequences, roughly 21% occurring once. Time point indicated: persistent/refractory GD, antithyroid drugs over 5 years with positive TRAb. Extracted RNA from PBMCs served as the source of the TCR library. This clonotype has ten or more counts. The antigen is unknown. Germline V gene lookup returns CDR1 DFQATT and CDR2 SNEGSKA (reference sequence). This CDR3 spans 13 amino acids. V was cut by 3 bases and J by 4 bases, with 12 bases left in between.

This receptor was identified in a female donor with Graves disease. V and J are TRBV20-1 and TRBJ1-1, with D tentatively TRBD1 (5 bases). The input for sequencing was peripheral blood mononuclear cells (PBMCs), taken when the disease was refractory, from a patient treated with antithyroid drugs. CDR3: CSARGPGATEAFF. CDR3 sequence (DNA): TGCAGTGCTAGGGGCCCTGGGGCCACTGAAGCTTTCTTT.